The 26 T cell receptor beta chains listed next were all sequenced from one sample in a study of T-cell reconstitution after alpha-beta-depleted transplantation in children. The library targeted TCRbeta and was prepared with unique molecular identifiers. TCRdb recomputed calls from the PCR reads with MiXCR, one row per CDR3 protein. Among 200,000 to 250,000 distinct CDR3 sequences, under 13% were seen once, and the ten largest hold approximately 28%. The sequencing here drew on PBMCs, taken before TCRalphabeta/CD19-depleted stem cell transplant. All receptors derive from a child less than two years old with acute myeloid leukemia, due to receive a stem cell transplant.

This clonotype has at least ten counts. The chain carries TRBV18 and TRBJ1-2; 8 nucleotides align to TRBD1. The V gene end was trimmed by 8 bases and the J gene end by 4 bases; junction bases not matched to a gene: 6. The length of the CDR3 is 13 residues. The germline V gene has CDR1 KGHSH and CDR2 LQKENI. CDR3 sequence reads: CASATGDGYGYTF. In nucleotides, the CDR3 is TGTGCCAGCGCGACAGGGGACGGCTATGGCTACACCTTC.

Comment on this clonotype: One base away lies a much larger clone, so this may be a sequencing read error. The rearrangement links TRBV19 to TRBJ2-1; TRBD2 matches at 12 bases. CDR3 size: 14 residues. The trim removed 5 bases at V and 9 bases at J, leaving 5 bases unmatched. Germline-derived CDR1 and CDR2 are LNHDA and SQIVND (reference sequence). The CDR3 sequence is CASSVLAGGSEQFF. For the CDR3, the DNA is TGTGCCAGTAGTGTTCTAGCGGGAGGGAGTGAGCAGTTCTTC.

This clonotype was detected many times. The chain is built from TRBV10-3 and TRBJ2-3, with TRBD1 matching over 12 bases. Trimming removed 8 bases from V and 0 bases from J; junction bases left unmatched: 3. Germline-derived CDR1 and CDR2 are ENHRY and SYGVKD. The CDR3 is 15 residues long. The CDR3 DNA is TGTGCCATCGCGGGACAGGGGGCTAGCACAGATACGCAGTATTTT. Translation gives CAIAGQGASTDTQYF.

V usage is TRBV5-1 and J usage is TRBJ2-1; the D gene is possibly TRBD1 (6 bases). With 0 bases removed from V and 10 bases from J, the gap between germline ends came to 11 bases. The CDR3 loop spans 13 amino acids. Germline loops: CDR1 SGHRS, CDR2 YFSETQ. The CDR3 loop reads CASSLAGVAEQFF. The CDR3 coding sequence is TGCGCCAGCAGCTTGGCAGGGGTAGCGGAGCAGTTCTTC.

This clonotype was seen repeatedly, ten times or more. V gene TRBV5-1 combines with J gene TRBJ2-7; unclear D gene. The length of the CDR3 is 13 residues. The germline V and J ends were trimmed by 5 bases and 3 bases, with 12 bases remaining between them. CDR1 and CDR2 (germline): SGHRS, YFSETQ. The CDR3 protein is CASRAIGFYEQYF. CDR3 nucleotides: TGCGCCAGCAGAGCTATAGGGTTCTACGAGCAGTACTTC.

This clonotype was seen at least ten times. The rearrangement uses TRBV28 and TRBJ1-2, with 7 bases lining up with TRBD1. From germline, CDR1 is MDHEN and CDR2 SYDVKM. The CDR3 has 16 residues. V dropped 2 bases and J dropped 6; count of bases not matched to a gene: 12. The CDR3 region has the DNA TGTGCCAGCAGTTTAAGGGCGACAGGGAAGGATGATGGCTACACCTTC. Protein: CASSLRATGKDDGYTF.

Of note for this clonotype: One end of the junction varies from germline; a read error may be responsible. The CDR3 here is CTSSDSPRVEAFF. CDR3 DNA sequence: TGTACCAGTTCCGACAGCCCTCGGGTAGAAGCTTTCTTT. The chain is built from TRBV18 and TRBJ1-1, with D maybe TRBD1 (5 bases). Germline assignment: CDR1 KGHSH and CDR2 LQKENI. The CDR3 is 13 amino acids.

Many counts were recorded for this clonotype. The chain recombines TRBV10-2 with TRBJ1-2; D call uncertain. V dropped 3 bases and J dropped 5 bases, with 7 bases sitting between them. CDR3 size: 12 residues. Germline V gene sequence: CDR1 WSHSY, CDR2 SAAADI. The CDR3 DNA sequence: TGCGCCAGCAGTGACCCGTCTTATGGCTACACCTTC. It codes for CASSDPSYGYTF.

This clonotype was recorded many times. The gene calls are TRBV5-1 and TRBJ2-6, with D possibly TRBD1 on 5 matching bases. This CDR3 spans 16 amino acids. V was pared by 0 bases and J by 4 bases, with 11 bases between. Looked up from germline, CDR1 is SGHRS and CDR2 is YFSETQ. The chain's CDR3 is CASSLAIGAGANVLTF. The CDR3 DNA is TGCGCCAGCAGCTTGGCAATTGGGGCCGGGGCCAACGTCCTGACTTTC.

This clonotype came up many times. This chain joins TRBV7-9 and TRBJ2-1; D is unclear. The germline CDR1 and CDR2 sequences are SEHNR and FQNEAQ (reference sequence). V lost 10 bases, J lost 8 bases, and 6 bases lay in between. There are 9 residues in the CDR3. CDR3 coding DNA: TGTGCCACCCCGGATGAGCAGTTCTTC. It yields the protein CATPDEQFF.

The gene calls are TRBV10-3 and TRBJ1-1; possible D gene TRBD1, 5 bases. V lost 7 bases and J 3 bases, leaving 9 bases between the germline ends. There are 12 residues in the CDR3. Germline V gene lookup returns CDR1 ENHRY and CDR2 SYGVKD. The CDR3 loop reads CAINQGDTEAFF. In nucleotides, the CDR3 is TGTGCCATCAACCAGGGAGACACTGAAGCTTTCTTT.

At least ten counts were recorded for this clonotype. The CDR3: CASSHRTAYGYTF. The CDR3 DNA reads TGTGCCAGCAGCCATCGGACGGCCTATGGCTACACCTTC. The gene calls are TRBV21-1 and TRBJ1-2. TRBV21-1 is a recognized pseudogene. This CDR3 contains 13 residues.

CDR3 region: CASSPRIVGYEQYF. For the CDR3, the DNA is TGTGCCAGCTCACCAAGGATTGTCGGCTACGAGCAGTACTTC. This chain connects TRBV18 to TRBJ2-7, with D uncertain. V gave up 2 bases and J gave up 3 bases, with 11 bases separating them. The CDR3 covers 14 residues. Germline V lookup: CDR1 KGHSH, CDR2 LQKENI.

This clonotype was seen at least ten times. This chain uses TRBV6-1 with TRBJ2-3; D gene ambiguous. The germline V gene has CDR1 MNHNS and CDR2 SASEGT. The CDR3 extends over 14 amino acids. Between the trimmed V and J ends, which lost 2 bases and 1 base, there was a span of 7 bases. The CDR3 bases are TGTGCCAGCAGTGAATGGGAAGGCACAGATACGCAGTATTTT. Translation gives CASSEWEGTDTQYF.

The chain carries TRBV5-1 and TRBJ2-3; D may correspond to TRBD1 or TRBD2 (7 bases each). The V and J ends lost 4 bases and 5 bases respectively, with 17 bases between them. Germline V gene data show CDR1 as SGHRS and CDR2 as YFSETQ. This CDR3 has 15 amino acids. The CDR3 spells CASSGGGGVGDTQYF. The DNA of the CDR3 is TGCGCCAGCAGCGGGGGAGGGGGCGTTGGAGATACGCAGTATTTT.

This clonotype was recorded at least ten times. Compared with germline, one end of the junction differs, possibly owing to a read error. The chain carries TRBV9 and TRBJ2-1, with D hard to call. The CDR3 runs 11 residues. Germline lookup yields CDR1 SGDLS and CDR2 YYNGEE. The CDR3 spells CASSVDDSPCF. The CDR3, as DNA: TGTGCCAGCAGCGTAGATGACTCCCCATGCTTC.

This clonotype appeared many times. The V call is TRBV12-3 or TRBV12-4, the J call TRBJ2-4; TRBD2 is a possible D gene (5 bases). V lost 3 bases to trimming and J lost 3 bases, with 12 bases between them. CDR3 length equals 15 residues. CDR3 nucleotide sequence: TGTGCCAGCAGTTTTAGCCTCGAGGGCAAAAACATTCAGTACTTC. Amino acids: CASSFSLEGKNIQYF.

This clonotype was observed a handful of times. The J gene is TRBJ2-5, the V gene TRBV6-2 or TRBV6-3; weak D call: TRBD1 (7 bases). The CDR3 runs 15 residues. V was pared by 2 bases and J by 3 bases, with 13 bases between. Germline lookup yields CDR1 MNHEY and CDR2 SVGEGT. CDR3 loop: CASSYRRGREETQYF. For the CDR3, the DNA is TGTGCCAGCAGTTACCGGAGGGGGCGAGAAGAGACCCAGTACTTC.

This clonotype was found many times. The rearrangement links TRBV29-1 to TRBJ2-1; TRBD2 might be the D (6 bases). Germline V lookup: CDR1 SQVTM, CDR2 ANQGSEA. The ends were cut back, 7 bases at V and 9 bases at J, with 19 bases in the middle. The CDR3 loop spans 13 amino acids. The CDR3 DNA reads TGCAGCGGGACGGGGGTCTGGCAATCTGAGCAGTTCTTC. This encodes CSGTGVWQSEQFF.

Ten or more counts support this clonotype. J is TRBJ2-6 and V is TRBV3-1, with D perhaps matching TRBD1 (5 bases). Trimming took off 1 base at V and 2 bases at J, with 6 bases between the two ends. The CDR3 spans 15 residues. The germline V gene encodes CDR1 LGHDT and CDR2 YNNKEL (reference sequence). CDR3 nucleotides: TGTGCCAGCAGCCAAGGGGGCGCTGGGGCCAACGTCCTGACTTTC. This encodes CASSQGGAGANVLTF. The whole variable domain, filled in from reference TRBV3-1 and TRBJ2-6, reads DTAVSQTPKYLVTQMGNDKSIKCEQNLGHDTMYWYKQDSKKFLKIMFSYNNKELIINETVPNRFSPKSPDKAHLNLHINSLELGDSAVYFCASSQGGAGANVLTFGAGSRLTVL.

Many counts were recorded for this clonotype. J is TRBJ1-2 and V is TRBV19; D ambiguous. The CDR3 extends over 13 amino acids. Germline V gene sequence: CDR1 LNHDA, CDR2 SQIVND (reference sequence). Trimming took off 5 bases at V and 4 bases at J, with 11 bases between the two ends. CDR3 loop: CASSSREFYGYTF. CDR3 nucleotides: TGTGCCAGTAGTTCCCGAGAGTTCTATGGCTACACCTTC.

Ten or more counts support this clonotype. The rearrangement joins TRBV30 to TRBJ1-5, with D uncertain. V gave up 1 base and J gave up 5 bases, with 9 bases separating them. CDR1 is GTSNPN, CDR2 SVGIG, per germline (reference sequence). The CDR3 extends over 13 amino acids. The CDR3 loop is CAWSGFRDQPQHF. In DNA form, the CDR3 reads TGTGCCTGGAGTGGGTTCAGAGATCAGCCCCAGCATTTT.

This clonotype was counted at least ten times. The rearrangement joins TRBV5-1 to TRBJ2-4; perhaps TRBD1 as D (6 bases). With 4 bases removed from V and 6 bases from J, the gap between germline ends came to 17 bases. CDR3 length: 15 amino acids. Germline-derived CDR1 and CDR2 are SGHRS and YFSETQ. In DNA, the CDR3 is TGCGCCAGCAGCCTGGCCATGGGGGCCGGAAACATTCAGTACTTC. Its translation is CASSLAMGAGNIQYF.

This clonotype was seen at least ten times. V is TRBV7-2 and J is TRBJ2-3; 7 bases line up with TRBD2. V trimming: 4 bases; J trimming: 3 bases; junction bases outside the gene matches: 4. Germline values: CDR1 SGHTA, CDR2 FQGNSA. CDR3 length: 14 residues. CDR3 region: CASSWGGGTDTQYF. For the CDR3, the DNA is TGTGCCAGCAGCTGGGGGGGTGGAACAGATACGCAGTATTTT.

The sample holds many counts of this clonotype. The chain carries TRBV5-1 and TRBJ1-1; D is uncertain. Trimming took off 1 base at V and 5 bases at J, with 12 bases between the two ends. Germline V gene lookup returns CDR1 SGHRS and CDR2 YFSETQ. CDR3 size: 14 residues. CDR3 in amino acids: CASSLRSDNTEAFF. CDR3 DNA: TGCGCCAGCAGCTTGAGGTCCGATAATACTGAAGCTTTCTTT.

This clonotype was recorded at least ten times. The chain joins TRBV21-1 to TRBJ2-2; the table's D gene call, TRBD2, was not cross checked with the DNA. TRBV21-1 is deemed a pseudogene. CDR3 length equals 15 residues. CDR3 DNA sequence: TGTGCCAGCAGTCAAGGAGGGCCCAACACCGGGGAGCTGTTTTTT. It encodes CASSQGGPNTGELFF.